This TCR beta chain was retrieved from a study of blood T cell repertoires in COVID-19. Study overall: Samples came from the United States, Italy and Spain, spanning acute and convalescent COVID-19. Nucleic acid was either cDNA or gDNA, and it came from T cells, B-cell-depleted T cells, or PBMCs.

Clones were sequenced by immunoSEQ multiplex PCR, and TCRdb holds only the in-frame ones, with some missing. Of hundreds of thousands of clones listed, around 83% were seen once; the top ten hold over 4%. Across about two dozen US areas, participants ranged in age from about 18 to 100 years. Participants classified as exposed had met a COVID-19 case within 2 weeks before study entry. Trimming stripped 6 bases from V and 5 bases from J, with 14 bases between. This CDR3 has 12 residues. Germline values: CDR1 SQVTM, CDR2 ANQGSEA. This TCR was sampled from a man aged 35-49 years who had been exposed to COVID-19. Sequencing was done on a sample of PBMCs or T cells enriched from blood (not recorded which). The chain joins TRBV29-1 to TRBJ2-7; D remains unclear. The chain's CDR3 is CSVWALGNEQYF. The DNA for the CDR3 is TGCAGCGTCTGGGCCCTCGGAAACGAGCAGTACTTC.